Listed here are 20 T cell receptor beta chains from one sample, sequenced in a study of response to subunit inactivated influenza vaccine. TCRdb processed the RT-PCR reads anew with MiXCR; each CDR3 protein has one entry. This sample has around 190,000 distinct CDR3 sequences, with approximately 15% found just once. This material consisted of CD8+ T cells sorted from PBMCs, taken more than 4 days after vaccination. The receptors originated from a man aged 50 to 60 who received an inactivated influenza vaccine.

The V and J genes are TRBV12-3 or TRBV12-4 and TRBJ2-1; D assignment may be TRBD1 or TRBD2 (5 bases each). The CDR3 runs to 15 residues. V was shortened by 1 base and J by 4 bases, with 11 bases between the two germline ends. CDR3 region: CASSLGETVYNEQFF. The CDR3 region has the DNA TGTGCCAGCAGTTTAGGGGAGACAGTTTACAATGAGCAGTTCTTC.

Concerning this clonotype itself: Germline is not matched at one junction end, which may reflect a read error. V gene TRBV15 combines with J gene TRBJ2-1; weak D call: TRBD2 (5 bases). The CDR3 spans 14 residues. Per germline, CDR1 LNHNV and CDR2 YYDKDF (reference sequence). The CDR3 here is CATSGELDGNEQLF. For the CDR3, the DNA is TGTGCCACCAGCGGGGAGCTCGACGGGAATGAGCAGCTCTTC.

The CDR3 sequence: CASSLGIFGEGKNIQYF. The CDR3 nucleotides read TGTGCCAGCAGTTTAGGAATTTTCGGGGAAGGCAAAAACATTCAGTACTTC. The chain carries TRBV28 and TRBJ2-4; a possible D gene is TRBD2 (5 bases). The CDR3 totals 17 residues. The V end was cut by 2 bases, the J end by 3 bases, with 17 bases between. Germline loops: CDR1 MDHEN, CDR2 SYDVKM.

The V gene is TRBV3-1, the J gene TRBJ2-1, with 7 nucleotides matching TRBD2. This CDR3 has 15 amino acids. V shed 0 bases, J shed 12 bases, and the junction held 11 bases outside the gene matches. Looked up from germline, CDR1 is LGHDT and CDR2 is YNNKEL (reference sequence). CDR3 nucleotide sequence: TGTGCCAGCAGCCAAGATGTTGGGGGGGGTCAGGGGCAGTTCTTC. It codes for CASSQDVGGGQGQFF.

This chain joins TRBV29-1 and TRBJ2-1, with 12 bases aligning to TRBD2. The length of the CDR3 is 14 residues. CDR1 and CDR2 from the germline V gene are SQVTM and ANQGSEA. Trimming cost V 3 bases and J 4 bases; bases outside gene matches: 1. CDR3 bases: TGCAGCGTTGATCTAGCGGGGGGGTACAATGAGCAGTTCTTC. Translation gives CSVDLAGGYNEQFF.

The V and J genes are TRBV7-2 and TRBJ2-5; TRBD2 might be the D (6 bases). Germline V gives CDR1 SGHTA, CDR2 FQGNSA. The germline V and J ends were trimmed by 5 bases and 0 bases, with 16 bases remaining between them. The length of the CDR3 is 16 residues. CDR3 sequence (DNA): TGTGCCAGCAGCACTATATTCGGGGGTAACCAAGAGACCCAGTACTTC. This translates into CASSTIFGGNQETQYF.

This clonotype was detected a few times. J is TRBJ2-2 and V is TRBV28; D might be TRBD1 (6 bases). Trimming removed 3 bases at V and 7 bases at J, with 18 bases between. Germline V CDR1 and CDR2: MDHEN, SYDVKM. The CDR3 spans 16 residues. The CDR3 sequence: CASSFVPDSLFGELFF. CDR3 nucleotides: TGTGCCAGCAGTTTTGTCCCGGACAGCCTTTTCGGGGAGCTGTTTTTT.

This chain links TRBV24-1 with TRBJ2-2, with D perhaps TRBD1 (6 bases). Germline CDR1 KGHDR, CDR2 SFDVKD. V gave up 7 bases and J gave up 7 bases, with 9 bases separating them. The length of the CDR3 is 12 residues. CDR3 sequence (DNA): TGTGCCACCAGGAGGACAGACGGGGAGCTGTTTTTT. Translating gives CATRRTDGELFF.

This clonotype was picked up many times. This chain joins TRBV4-1 and TRBJ2-7, with D unresolved. Trimming took 1 base from V and 2 from J, leaving 12 bases between them. This CDR3 region has 15 residues. Germline-derived CDR1 and CDR2 are MGHRA and YSYEKL. DNA for the CDR3: TGCGCCAGCAGCCAAGGACAAGGGTTTACCTACGAGCAGTACTTC. Its translation: CASSQGQGFTYEQYF.

V gene TRBV7-9 combines with J gene TRBJ2-1; TRBD1 is a possible D gene (5 bases). V was clipped by 3 bases and J by 10 bases, with 10 bases between them. Per the germline V gene, CDR1 is SEHNR and CDR2 is FQNEAQ (reference sequence). This CDR3 region has 12 residues. The CDR3 region is CASSFRAVEQFF. In DNA, the CDR3 is TGTGCCAGCAGCTTCAGGGCGGTGGAGCAGTTCTTC. The full variable domain, completed using reference TRBV7-9 and TRBJ2-1, is DTGVSQNPRHKITKRGQNVTFRCDPISEHNRLYWYRQTLGQGPEFLTYFQNEAQLEKSRLLSDRFSAERPKGSFSTLEIQRTEQGDSAMYLCASSFRAVEQFFGPGTRLTVL.

This chain connects TRBV21-1 to TRBJ2-1; the listed D gene, TRBD2, was not tested against the DNA. TRBV21-1 is noted as a pseudogene. This CDR3 has 15 amino acids. This chain's CDR3 is CASSKSRRRDNEQFF. The CDR3 DNA sequence: TGTGCCAGCAGCAAATCCCGCCGCAGGGACAATGAGCAGTTCTTC.

In this sample, this clonotype turned up a few times. The chain recombines TRBV7-6 with TRBJ2-3; 11 bases match TRBD1. The CDR3 has 17 amino acids. Losses at the gene ends were 4 bases for V and 13 bases for J; bases not matched to a gene: 19. Germline assignment: CDR1 SGHVS and CDR2 FNYEAQ. CDR3 sequence reads: CASSSRDRGEITPREYF. DNA of the CDR3: TGTGCCAGCAGCTCCCGGGACAGGGGGGAAATAACCCCCCGGGAGTATTTT. Together with reference TRBV7-6 and TRBJ2-3, the CDR3 gives the full variable domain: GAGVSQSPRYKVTKRGQDVALRCDPISGHVSLYWYRQALGQGPEFLTYFNYEAQQDKSGLPNDRFSAERPEGSISTLTIQRTEQRDSAMYRCASSSRDRGEITPREYFGPGTRLTVL.

This clonotype came up many times. The chain uses TRBV11-2 and TRBJ2-1; D may match TRBD1 or TRBD2 (5 bases each). With 2 bases removed from V and 7 bases from J, the gap between germline ends came to 21 bases. The CDR3 is 17 residues long. CDR1 is SGHAT, CDR2 FQNNGV, per germline. Here the CDR3 DNA reads TGTGCCAGCAGCTTATTAGTCGGGACGGCCGTCCTTAATGAGCAGTTCTTC. Its protein product is CASSLLVGTAVLNEQFF.

This clonotype turned up a few times. This chain connects TRBV5-1 to TRBJ2-7, with D perhaps being TRBD1 or TRBD2 (5 bases each). Germline CDR1 SGHRS, CDR2 YFSETQ. The V end lost 6 bases, the J end lost 2 bases, and 15 bases lay between the germline ends. This CDR3 region has 14 residues. This CDR3 is CASKPGQGTYEQYF. CDR3 DNA: TGCGCCAGCAAACCGGGGCAGGGAACCTACGAGCAGTACTTC.

There are a few counts of this clonotype. This chain connects TRBV15 to TRBJ2-5, with a weak D call TRBD2 (6 bases). V shed 5 bases and J shed 1 base, with 14 bases lying between them. The germline V gene encodes CDR1 LNHNV and CDR2 YYDKDF (reference sequence). The CDR3 has 15 residues. The CDR3 here is CATSPRWGGQETQYF. CDR3 nucleotide sequence: TGTGCCACCAGCCCCCGCTGGGGAGGCCAAGAGACCCAGTACTTC.

The chain joins TRBV2 to TRBJ2-1, with TRBD1 matching 7 bases. The V and J ends lost 4 bases and 2 bases, in that order; junction bases with no gene match: 5. CDR1 and CDR2 from the germline V gene are SNHLY and FYNNEI. This CDR3 has 15 residues. CDR3 nucleotide sequence: TGTGCCAGCAGTGCCAGGACAGGAGCCTACAATGAGCAGTTCTTC. Translated: CASSARTGAYNEQFF.

This clonotype came up many times. The chain combines TRBV12-3 or TRBV12-4 with TRBJ2-4, with a weak D call TRBD2 (6 bases). The CDR3 sequence is 16 residues long. Trimming pared 5 bases from V and 3 bases from J, leaving 17 bases between. This chain's CDR3 is CASSPPREFGKNIQYF. In DNA, the CDR3 is TGTGCCAGCAGTCCGCCCCGGGAGTTCGGCAAAAACATTCAGTACTTC.

This clonotype showed up just a few times. The V call is TRBV7-2, the J call TRBJ1-6; 8 positions agree with TRBD1. Germline V gene sequence: CDR1 SGHTA, CDR2 FQGNSA. The CDR3 loop spans 15 amino acids. The ends lost 5 bases at V and 5 bases at J; junction bases unmatched: 5. In nucleotides, the CDR3 is TGTGCCAGCAGCAAGACAGGGGCGGATAATTCACCCCTCCACTTT. This gives the protein CASSKTGADNSPLHF. The entire variable domain, with the rest obtained from reference TRBV7-2 and TRBJ1-6, is as follows: GAGVSQSPSNKVTEKGKDVELRCDPISGHTALYWYRQSLGQGLEFLIYFQGNSAPDKSGLPSDRFSAERTGGSVSTLTIQRTQQEDSAVYLCASSKTGADNSPLHFGNGTRLTVT.

This clonotype turned up a few times. The J gene is TRBJ1-3, the V gene TRBV7-2; possible D gene TRBD1, 5 bases. The CDR3 loop spans 15 amino acids. Germline assignment: CDR1 SGHTA and CDR2 FQGNSA. The V gene lost 5 bases and the J gene lost 0 bases, with 11 bases spanning the gap. CDR3 loop: CASSPGPYSGNTIYF. CDR3 bases: TGTGCCAGCAGCCCGGGGCCATACTCTGGAAACACCATATATTTT.

This sequence joins TRBV28 and TRBJ2-1; possibly TRBD2 for D (6 bases). V was pared by 5 bases and J by 7 bases, with 21 bases between. Germline lookup yields CDR1 MDHEN and CDR2 SYDVKM. The length of the CDR3 is 16 residues. CDR3: CASSLGPGDPSNEQFF. Here the CDR3 DNA reads TGTGCCAGCAGTCTTGGCCCGGGGGACCCCTCGAATGAGCAGTTCTTC.